The 29 T cell receptor beta chains below come from one sample, sequenced in a study of identical twins. Each CDR3 protein is one row after TCRdb ran MiXCR on the 5' RACE reads. The sample lists about 550,000 distinct CDR3 sequences, around 24% occurring once. This sample was shared with a second study, whose subject was yellow fever vaccine responses in identical twins.

Specimen: CD4+ T cells sorted from blood. The receptors were sampled from a woman between 18 and 29 years old in good health.

The table lists this clonotype with a few counts. The chain links TRBV11-2 to TRBJ2-2; 9 bases are a match to TRBD1. The CDR3 covers 14 residues. Trimming took 6 bases from V and 6 from J; bases not matched to a gene: 5. The V gene's germline CDR1 is SGHAT and CDR2 FQNNGV. CDR3 bases: TGTGCCAGCAGACGACAGGGGGTTCCCGGGGAGCTGTTTTTT. This gives the protein CASRRQGVPGELFF.

The chain couples TRBV6-1 to TRBJ2-7; possible D gene TRBD1, 6 bases. Deletions cut 5 bases from V and 3 bases from J, with 11 bases between. This CDR3 spans 13 amino acids. CDR1 is MNHNS, CDR2 SASEGT, per germline. The CDR3 loop is CASSPGTIYEQYV. CDR3 bases: TGTGCCAGCAGTCCCGGGACAATCTACGAGCAGTACGTC.

In this sample, this clonotype turned up a few times. This chain joins TRBV7-9 and TRBJ2-2, with TRBD2 identical over 7 bases. Losses at the gene ends were 5 bases for V and 0 bases for J; bases not matched to a gene: 9. CDR3 length: 17 amino acids. The germline V gene encodes CDR1 SEHNR and CDR2 FQNEAQ (reference sequence). CDR3 sequence (DNA): TGTGCCAGCAGCCGGCTAACTAGCGATCCGAACACCGGGGAGCTGTTTTTT. Translated: CASSRLTSDPNTGELFF.

The V gene is TRBV5-1, the J gene TRBJ2-3, with D perhaps matching TRBD2 (7 bases). This CDR3 has 17 residues. The V gene's germline CDR1 is SGHRS and CDR2 YFSETQ. Trimming removed 4 bases from V and 0 bases from J, with 18 bases in between. The CDR3 DNA reads TGCGCCAGCAGCCTCCGAGGGGGGGTCCTTAGCACAGATACGCAGTATTTT. It translates to CASSLRGGVLSTDTQYF.

This clonotype occurred a few times. The rearrangement links TRBV19 to TRBJ2-3, with 8 nucleotides matching TRBD2. This CDR3 spans 16 amino acids. V lost 3 bases and J lost 3; bases outside the gene matches: 8. Germline V CDR1 and CDR2: LNHDA, SQIVND (reference sequence). CDR3 in amino acids: CASSISSGSVTDTQYF. The CDR3 nucleotides read TGTGCCAGTAGTATTAGCAGCGGGAGTGTGACAGATACGCAGTATTTT.

This clonotype turned up a few times. This chain joins TRBV20-1 and TRBJ2-3, with D perhaps TRBD2 (6 bases). The CDR3 has 15 residues. The V and J ends lost 1 base and 0 bases respectively, with 11 bases between them. The germline gives CDR1 DFQATT, CDR2 SNEGSKA (reference sequence). CDR3 in DNA: TGCAGTGCTAGAGCCCACGGGGGTAGCACAGATACGCAGTATTTT. This encodes CSARAHGGSTDTQYF.

This clonotype was detected only a few times. V gene TRBV20-1 combines with J gene TRBJ2-5, with D uncertain. The CDR3 totals 15 residues. V shed 3 bases and J shed 5 bases, with 19 bases lying between them. Germline V gene sequence: CDR1 DFQATT, CDR2 SNEGSKA (reference sequence). The CDR3, as DNA: TGCAGTGCTAGTCGCCCGGTGGGCCGGACGGAGACCCAGTACTTC. It encodes CSASRPVGRTETQYF.

The chain is built from TRBV7-3 and TRBJ2-1, with no clear D. V was trimmed by 5 bases and J by 6 bases, leaving 11 bases between them. There are 13 residues in the CDR3. Looked up from germline, CDR1 is SGHTA and CDR2 is FQGTGA. The CDR3 loop reads CASSQQRGNEQFF. Here the CDR3 DNA reads TGTGCCAGCAGCCAACAGAGAGGCAATGAGCAGTTCTTC.

In its sample, this clonotype was seen a few times. This chain links TRBV11-2 with TRBJ2-1; the D call may be TRBD1 or TRBD2 (6 bases each). The V and J ends lost 3 bases and 3 bases respectively, with 12 bases between them. Per the germline V gene, CDR1 is SGHAT and CDR2 is FQNNGV. The CDR3 has 15 residues. The CDR3 DNA reads TGTGCCAGCAGCTTTCGGGGGCTTAACTACAATGAGCAGTTCTTC. This encodes CASSFRGLNYNEQFF.

This clonotype has just a few counts. The V gene is TRBV20-1, the J gene TRBJ2-3; D perhaps matches TRBD2 (6 bases). Germline V lookup: CDR1 DFQATT, CDR2 SNEGSKA (reference sequence). V lost 5 bases to trimming and J lost 4 bases, with 16 bases between them. The CDR3 sequence is 14 residues long. The CDR3 loop is CSAGLTSLADTQYF. In DNA, the CDR3 is TGCAGTGCTGGCTTGACTAGTTTGGCAGATACGCAGTATTTT.

The chain carries TRBV7-2 and TRBJ2-1; no firm D call. The germline V gene has CDR1 SGHTA and CDR2 FQGNSA. The V gene lost 2 bases and the J gene lost 8 bases, with 13 bases spanning the gap. This CDR3 region has 14 residues. CDR3 sequence: CASSLNLPWDEQFF. CDR3 in DNA: TGTGCCAGCAGCTTAAACCTCCCTTGGGATGAGCAGTTCTTC.

This clonotype was observed at least ten times. This chain uses TRBV2 with TRBJ2-5, with TRBD2 matching 11 bases. CDR1 is SNHLY, CDR2 FYNNEI, per germline. The CDR3 extends over 13 amino acids. Unmatched junction bases numbered 1, after V lost 6 bases and J lost 4 bases. CDR3 sequence reads: CASSGLAGETQYF. The CDR3 coding sequence is TGTGCCAGCAGCGGACTAGCGGGAGAGACCCAGTACTTC.

This clonotype was found a few times. This rearrangement joins TRBV20-1 to TRBJ1-1, with 8 bases aligning to TRBD1. Germline V gene data show CDR1 as DFQATT and CDR2 as SNEGSKA (reference sequence). The CDR3 sequence is 11 residues long. The CDR3 bases are TGCAGGGCAACAGGGGGCACTGAAGCTTTCTTT. This gives the protein CRATGGTEAFF.

This clonotype was seen more than once but under ten times. J is TRBJ1-1 and V is TRBV5-1; TRBD1 might be the D (6 bases). V lost 1 base and J 4 bases, leaving 11 bases between the germline ends. Per germline, CDR1 SGHRS and CDR2 YFSETQ. This CDR3 region has 14 residues. Written as DNA, the CDR3 is TGCGCCAGCAGCTTGTCTCGAGGGGGCACTGAAGCTTTCTTT. It codes for CASSLSRGGTEAFF. The variable domain in full, with the rest retrieved from reference TRBV5-1 and TRBJ1-1, is KAGVTQTPRYLIKTRGQQVTLSCSPISGHRSVSWYQQTPGQGLQFLFEYFSETQRNKGNFPGRFSGRQFSNSRSEMNVSTLELGDSALYLCASSLSRGGTEAFFGQGTRLTVV.

This sequence joins TRBV4-1 and TRBJ1-5, with 7 bases lining up with TRBD1. V lost 0 bases to trimming and J lost 7 bases; unmatched junction nucleotides: 0. The germline V gene has CDR1 MGHRA and CDR2 YSYEKL. The CDR3 extends over 13 amino acids. CDR3 residues: CASSQEGGQPQHF. CDR3 in DNA: TGCGCCAGCAGCCAAGAAGGGGGCCAGCCCCAGCATTTT.

V is TRBV3-1 and J is TRBJ2-1; 13 nucleotides agree with TRBD2. V trimming: 6 bases; J trimming: 0 bases; junction bases outside the gene matches: 5. Per the germline V gene, CDR1 is LGHDT and CDR2 is YNNKEL (reference sequence). The length of the CDR3 is 17 residues. This CDR3 is CASRKTSGRSSYNEQFF. The CDR3 DNA sequence: TGTGCCAGCAGGAAGACTAGCGGGAGGAGCTCCTACAATGAGCAGTTCTTC.

The V call is TRBV5-1, the J call TRBJ2-5; 10 bases fit TRBD1. The CDR3 extends over 15 amino acids. CDR1 is SGHRS, CDR2 YFSETQ, per germline. V shed 3 bases, J shed 2 bases, and the junction held 4 bases outside the gene matches. The CDR3 spells CASSSGTGDQETQYF. The CDR3 DNA is TGCGCCAGCAGCTCCGGGACAGGGGATCAAGAGACCCAGTACTTC.

This clonotype was seen a handful of times. The J gene is TRBJ2-7, the V gene TRBV5-1; 12 nucleotides align to TRBD2. The V gene's germline CDR1 is SGHRS and CDR2 YFSETQ. CDR3 length equals 14 residues. Trimming at V came to 3 bases and at J to 7 bases, leaving 5 bases not matched to a gene. The CDR3 region has the DNA TGCGCCAGCAGCTGGACTAGCGGGACTCGTGAGCAGTACTTC. This gives the protein CASSWTSGTREQYF.

This clonotype turned up a few times. J is TRBJ2-1 and V is TRBV9; D might be TRBD2 (6 bases). V lost 4 bases and J lost 5, with 7 bases in between. The CDR3 is 12 amino acids. The germline gives CDR1 SGDLS, CDR2 YYNGEE. The CDR3 nucleotides read TGTGCCAGCAGCTGGGGGGACAATGAGCAGTTCTTC. It yields the protein CASSWGDNEQFF.

The chain is built from TRBV5-1 and TRBJ2-3; the D is unclear. This CDR3 is built from 13 residues. Trimming stripped 3 bases from V and 0 bases from J, with 5 bases between. The germline V gene has CDR1 SGHRS and CDR2 YFSETQ. The CDR3 DNA is TGCGCCAGCAGCTCGTACAGCACAGATACGCAGTATTTT. Translating gives CASSSYSTDTQYF.

The chain carries TRBV18 and TRBJ1-3, with unresolved D. V lost 0 bases and J 0 bases, leaving 6 bases between the germline ends. This CDR3 region has 15 residues. CDR1 and CDR2 from the germline V gene are KGHSH and LQKENI. The CDR3 sequence: CASSPPSGSGNTIYF. The CDR3 nucleotides are TGTGCCAGCTCACCACCGTCAGGCTCTGGAAACACCATATATTTT.

The chain is built from TRBV12-3 or TRBV12-4 and TRBJ1-4, with 8 bases that match TRBD1. The CDR3 runs 15 residues. V lost 4 bases to trimming and J lost 7 bases; unmatched junction nucleotides: 8. In nucleotides, the CDR3 is TGTGCCAGCAGTTCCCAGGGGGCAGGAGGTGAAAAACTGTTTTTT. Protein sequence: CASSSQGAGGEKLFF.

The chain recombines TRBV10-2 with TRBJ2-1; 11 bases line up with TRBD2. The length of the CDR3 is 18 residues. The V segment lost 3 bases and the J segment 8 bases; nucleotides outside the gene matches: 15. Germline V gene data show CDR1 as WSHSY and CDR2 as SAAADI. The CDR3 region has the DNA TGCGCCAGCAGTGACGTAGCGGGAGGGTGGCTTATTATCGATGAGCAGTTCTTC. Translated: CASSDVAGGWLIIDEQFF.

The table lists this clonotype with a few counts. CDR3 in DNA: TGCAGTGCTAGCGGGAGGGCCGGCGCCTACAATGAGCAGTTCTTC. Translation gives CSASGRAGAYNEQFF. The rearrangement uses TRBV20-1 and TRBJ2-1; 8 positions agree with TRBD2. With V trimmed by 3 bases and J by 2 bases, 6 bases remained unmatched. The germline V gene encodes CDR1 DFQATT and CDR2 SNEGSKA (reference sequence). This CDR3 is 15 amino acids long.

This clonotype has more than one count but fewer than ten. V gene TRBV27 combines with J gene TRBJ2-7; D not certain. Trimming shortened V by 7 bases and J by 2 bases, and 15 bases separated the two germline ends. Germline CDR1 reads MNHEY; CDR2 reads SMNVEV (reference sequence). The length of the CDR3 is 14 residues. The DNA for the CDR3 is TGTGCCAGCATTCCCTTCGGCAGAACCTACGAGCAGTACTTC. This gives the protein CASIPFGRTYEQYF.

This chain joins TRBV12-3 or TRBV12-4 and TRBJ2-1; 9 bases align to TRBD2. V shed 1 base and J 0 bases; nucleotides not matched to a gene: 4. CDR3 length equals 17 residues. The chain's CDR3 is CASSLGTSDSSYNEQFF. The CDR3 nucleotides are TGTGCCAGCAGTTTAGGGACTAGCGATAGCTCCTACAATGAGCAGTTCTTC.

The chain links TRBV5-1 to TRBJ2-1; D gene ambiguous. V shed 4 bases and J shed 8 bases, with 10 bases lying between them. CDR1 is SGHRS and CDR2 is YFSETQ in the germline V gene. The CDR3 is made up of 12 amino acids. CDR3 nucleotide sequence: TGCGCCAGCAGCAAAAGACCCGATGAGCAGTTCTTC. Protein: CASSKRPDEQFF.

The genes are TRBV2 and TRBJ2-3; 10 nucleotides match TRBD1. CDR1 is SNHLY and CDR2 is FYNNEI in the germline V gene. The CDR3 is made up of 15 amino acids. J was trimmed by 4 bases and V by 2 bases; bases with no gene match: 3. The CDR3 here is CASSELGQGSDTQYF. CDR3 sequence (DNA): TGTGCCAGCAGTGAACTGGGACAGGGGTCAGATACGCAGTATTTT.

The chain joins TRBV18 to TRBJ2-3; D not certain. Germline V gene data show CDR1 as KGHSH and CDR2 as LQKENI. Trimming took off 0 bases at V and 4 bases at J, with 11 bases between the two ends. CDR3 length equals 15 residues. CDR3 loop: CASSPPGRVPDTQYF. The DNA for the CDR3 is TGTGCCAGCTCACCACCTGGTAGGGTGCCAGATACGCAGTATTTT. The variable domain in full, with the rest retrieved from reference TRBV18 and TRBJ2-3, is NAGVMQNPRHLVRRRGQEARLRCSPMKGHSHVYWYRQLPEEGLKFMVYLQKENIIDESGMPKERFSAEFPKEGPSILRIQQVVRGDSAAYFCASSPPGRVPDTQYFGPGTRLTVL.